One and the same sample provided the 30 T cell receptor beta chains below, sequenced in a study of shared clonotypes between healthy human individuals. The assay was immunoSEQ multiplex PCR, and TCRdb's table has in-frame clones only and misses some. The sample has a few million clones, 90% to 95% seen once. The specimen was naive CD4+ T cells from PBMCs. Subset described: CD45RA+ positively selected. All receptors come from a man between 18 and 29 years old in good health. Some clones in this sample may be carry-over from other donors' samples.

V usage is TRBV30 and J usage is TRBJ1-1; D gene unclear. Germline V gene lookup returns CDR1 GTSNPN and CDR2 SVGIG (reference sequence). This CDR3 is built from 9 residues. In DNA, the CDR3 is TGTCGGACGAACACTGAAGCTTTCTTT. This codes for CRTNTEAFF.

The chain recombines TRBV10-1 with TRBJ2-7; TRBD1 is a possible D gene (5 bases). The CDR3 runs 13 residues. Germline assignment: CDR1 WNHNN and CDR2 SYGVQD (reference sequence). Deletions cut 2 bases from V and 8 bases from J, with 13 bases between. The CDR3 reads CASSENRGFQQYF. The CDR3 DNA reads TGCGCCAGCAGTGAGAATAGGGGATTTCAGCAGTACTTC.

CDR3 bases: TGCAGTGCCCCTAGGGGAGCCGGGCAGTACTTC. This sequence encodes CSAPRGAGQYF. The chain joins TRBV20-1 to TRBJ2-7; D is tentatively TRBD1 or TRBD2 (5 bases each). The V gene lost 6 bases and the J gene lost 9 bases, with 15 bases spanning the gap. From germline, CDR1 is DFQATT and CDR2 SNEGSKA (reference sequence). This CDR3 region has 11 residues.

The CDR3 reads CASSIGTGEGANVLTF. The CDR3 coding sequence is TGTGCCAGCAGCATAGGGACAGGGGAAGGGGCCAACGTCCTGACTTTC. This chain links TRBV5-5 with TRBJ2-6; TRBD1 matches 10 bases. Per the germline V gene, CDR1 is SGHKS and CDR2 is YYEKEE (reference sequence). This CDR3 has 16 amino acids. Trimming removed 4 bases from V and 4 bases from J; junction bases left unmatched: 5.

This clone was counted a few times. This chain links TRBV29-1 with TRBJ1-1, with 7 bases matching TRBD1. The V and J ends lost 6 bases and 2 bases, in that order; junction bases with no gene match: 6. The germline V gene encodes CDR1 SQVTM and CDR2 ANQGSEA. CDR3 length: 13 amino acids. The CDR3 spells CSVQGTANTEAFF. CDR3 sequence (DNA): TGCAGCGTCCAGGGGACAGCCAACACTGAAGCTTTCTTT.

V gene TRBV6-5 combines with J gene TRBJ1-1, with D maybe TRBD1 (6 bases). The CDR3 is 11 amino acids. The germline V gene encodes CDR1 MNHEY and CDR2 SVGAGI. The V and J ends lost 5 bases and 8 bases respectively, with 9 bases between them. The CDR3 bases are TGTGCCAGCAGTATGGGGACAGAAGCTTTCTTT. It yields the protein CASSMGTEAFF.

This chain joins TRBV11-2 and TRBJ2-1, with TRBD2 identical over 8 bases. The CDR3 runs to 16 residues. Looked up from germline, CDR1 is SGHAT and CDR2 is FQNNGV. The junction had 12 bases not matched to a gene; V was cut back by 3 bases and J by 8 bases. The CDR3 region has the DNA TGTGCCAGCAGCTTCTACCCCGGGACTAGGGGGGATGAGCAGTTCTTC. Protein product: CASSFYPGTRGDEQFF.

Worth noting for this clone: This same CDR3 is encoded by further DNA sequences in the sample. CDR3 in DNA: TGCGCCAGCAGCTTGGCCGGAAGCTCTGGAAACACCATATATTTT. Its protein is CASSLAGSSGNTIYF. The chain is built from TRBV5-1 and TRBJ1-3; no reliable D call. In germline, CDR1 is SGHRS, CDR2 YFSETQ. The CDR3 covers 15 residues. Deletions cut 0 bases from V and 0 bases from J, with 7 bases between.

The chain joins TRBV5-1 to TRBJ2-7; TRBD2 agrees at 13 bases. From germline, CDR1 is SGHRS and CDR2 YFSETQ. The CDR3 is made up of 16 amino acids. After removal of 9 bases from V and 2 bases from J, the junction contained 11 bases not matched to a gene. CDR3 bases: TGCGCCAACCGGGACAGCGGACTAGCGGGAGCCTACGAGCAGTACTTC. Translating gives CANRDSGLAGAYEQYF.

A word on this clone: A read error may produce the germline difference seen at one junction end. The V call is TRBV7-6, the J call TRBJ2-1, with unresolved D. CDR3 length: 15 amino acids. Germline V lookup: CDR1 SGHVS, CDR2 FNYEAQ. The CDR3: CASSLESASSNEQFF. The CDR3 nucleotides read TGTGCCAGCAGCTTAGAGTCAGCCTCCTCCAATGAGCAGTTCTTC.

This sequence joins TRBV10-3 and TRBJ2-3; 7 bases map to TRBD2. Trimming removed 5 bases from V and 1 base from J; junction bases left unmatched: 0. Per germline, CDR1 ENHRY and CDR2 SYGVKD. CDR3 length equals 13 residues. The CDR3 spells CAISSGGTDTQYF. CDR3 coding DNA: TGTGCCATCAGTAGCGGGGGCACAGATACGCAGTATTTT.

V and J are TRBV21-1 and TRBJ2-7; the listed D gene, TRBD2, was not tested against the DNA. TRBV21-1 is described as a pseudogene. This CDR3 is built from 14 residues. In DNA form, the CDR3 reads TGTGCCAGCAGCACGGACGGGGGGTCCTACGAGCAGTACTTC. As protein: CASSTDGGSYEQYF.

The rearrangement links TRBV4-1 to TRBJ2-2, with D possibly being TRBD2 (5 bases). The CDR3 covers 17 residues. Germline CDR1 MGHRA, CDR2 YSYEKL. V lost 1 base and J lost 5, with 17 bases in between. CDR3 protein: CASSQGLTILFTGELFF. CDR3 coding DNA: TGCGCCAGCAGCCAAGGGTTGACTATTTTATTTACCGGGGAGCTGTTTTTT.

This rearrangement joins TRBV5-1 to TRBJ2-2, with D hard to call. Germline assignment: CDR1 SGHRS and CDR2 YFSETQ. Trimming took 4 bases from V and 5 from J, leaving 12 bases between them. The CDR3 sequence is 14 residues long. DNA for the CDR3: TGCGCCAGCAGCCCAATGACCCTTACCGGGGAGCTGTTTTTT. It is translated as CASSPMTLTGELFF.

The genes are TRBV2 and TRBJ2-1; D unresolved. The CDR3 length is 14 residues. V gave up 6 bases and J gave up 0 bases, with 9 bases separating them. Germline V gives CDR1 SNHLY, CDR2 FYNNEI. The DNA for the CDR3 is TGTGCCAGCAGATCTAAAAGCTCCTACAATGAGCAGTTCTTC. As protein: CASRSKSSYNEQFF.

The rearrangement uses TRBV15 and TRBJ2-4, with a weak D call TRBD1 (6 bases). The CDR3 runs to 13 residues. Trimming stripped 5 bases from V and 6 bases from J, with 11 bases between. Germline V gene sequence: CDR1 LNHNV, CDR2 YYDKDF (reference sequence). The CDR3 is CATSLQGPNIQYF. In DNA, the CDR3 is TGTGCCACCAGCTTACAGGGTCCAAACATTCAGTACTTC.

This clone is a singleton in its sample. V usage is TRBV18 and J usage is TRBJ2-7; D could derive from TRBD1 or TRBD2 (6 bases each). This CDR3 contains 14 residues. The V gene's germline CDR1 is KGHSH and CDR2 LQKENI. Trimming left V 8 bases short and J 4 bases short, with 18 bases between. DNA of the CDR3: TGTGCCAGCCATGCCTGGGGGGCGCGGTACGAGCAGTACTTC. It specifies CASHAWGARYEQYF.

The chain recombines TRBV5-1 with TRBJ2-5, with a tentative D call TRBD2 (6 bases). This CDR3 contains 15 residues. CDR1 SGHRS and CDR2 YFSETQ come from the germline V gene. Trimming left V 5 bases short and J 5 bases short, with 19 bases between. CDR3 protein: CASSTLPGREETQYF. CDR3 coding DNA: TGCGCCAGCAGTACCTTGCCGGGACGGGAGGAGACCCAGTACTTC.

CDR3 DNA: TGTGCCAGCGCAGGGGGATTCTTCTATGGCTACACCTTC. Translated, it gives CASAGGFFYGYTF. This chain links TRBV28 with TRBJ1-2; 7 positions match TRBD1. This CDR3 spans 13 amino acids. Germline V lookup: CDR1 MDHEN, CDR2 SYDVKM. The J segment lost 4 bases and the V segment lost 8 bases, leaving 7 bases of the junction unmatched.

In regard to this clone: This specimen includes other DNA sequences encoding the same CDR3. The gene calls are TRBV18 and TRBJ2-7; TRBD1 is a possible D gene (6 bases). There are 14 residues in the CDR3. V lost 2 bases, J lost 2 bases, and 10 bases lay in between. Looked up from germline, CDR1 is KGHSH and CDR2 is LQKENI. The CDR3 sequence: CASSPGTGPYEQYF. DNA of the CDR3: TGTGCCAGCTCACCAGGCACAGGGCCCTACGAGCAGTACTTC.

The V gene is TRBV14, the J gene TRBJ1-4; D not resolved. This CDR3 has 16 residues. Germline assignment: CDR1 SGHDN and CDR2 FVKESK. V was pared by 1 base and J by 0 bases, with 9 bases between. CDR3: CASSQGRTATNEKLFF. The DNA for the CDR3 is TGTGCCAGCAGCCAAGGCAGGACGGCAACTAATGAAAAACTGTTTTTT.

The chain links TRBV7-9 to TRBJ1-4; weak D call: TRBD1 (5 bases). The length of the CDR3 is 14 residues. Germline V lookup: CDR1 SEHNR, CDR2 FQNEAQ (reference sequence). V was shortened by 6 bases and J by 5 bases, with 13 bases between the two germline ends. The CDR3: CASRRGTENEKLFF. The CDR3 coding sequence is TGTGCCAGCAGACGTGGGACGGAAAATGAAAAACTGTTTTTT.

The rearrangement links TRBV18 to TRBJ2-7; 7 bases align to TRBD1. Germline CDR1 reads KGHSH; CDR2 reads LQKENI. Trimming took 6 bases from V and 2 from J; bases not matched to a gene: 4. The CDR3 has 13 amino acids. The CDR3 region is CASSDRTPYEQYF. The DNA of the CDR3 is TGTGCCAGCTCGGACAGGACTCCCTACGAGCAGTACTTC.

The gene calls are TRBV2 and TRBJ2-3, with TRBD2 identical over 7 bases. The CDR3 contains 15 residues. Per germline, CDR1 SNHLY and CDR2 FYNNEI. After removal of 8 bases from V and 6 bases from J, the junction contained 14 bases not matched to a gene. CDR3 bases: TGTGCCAGCCGGGGCGGGAGTGTGGCTGGCGATACGCAGTATTTT. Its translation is CASRGGSVAGDTQYF.

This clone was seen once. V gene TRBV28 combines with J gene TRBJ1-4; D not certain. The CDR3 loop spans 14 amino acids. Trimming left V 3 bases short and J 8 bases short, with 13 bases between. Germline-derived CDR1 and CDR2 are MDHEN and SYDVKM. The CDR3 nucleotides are TGTGCCAGCAGTTTCGCGGGTAGTGGGGAAAAACTGTTTTTT. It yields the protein CASSFAGSGEKLFF.

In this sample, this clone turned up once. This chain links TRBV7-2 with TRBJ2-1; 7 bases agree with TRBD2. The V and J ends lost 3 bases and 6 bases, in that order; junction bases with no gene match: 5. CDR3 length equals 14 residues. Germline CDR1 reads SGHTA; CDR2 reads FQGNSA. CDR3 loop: CASSFFGTINEQFF. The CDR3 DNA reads TGTGCCAGCAGCTTTTTCGGGACTATCAATGAGCAGTTCTTC.

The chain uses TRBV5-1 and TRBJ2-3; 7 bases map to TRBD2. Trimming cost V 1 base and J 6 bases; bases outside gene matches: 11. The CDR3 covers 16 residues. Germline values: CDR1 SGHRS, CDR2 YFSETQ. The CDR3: CASSLWDSGPGDTQYF. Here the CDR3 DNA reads TGCGCCAGCAGCTTGTGGGATAGCGGGCCCGGGGATACGCAGTATTTT.

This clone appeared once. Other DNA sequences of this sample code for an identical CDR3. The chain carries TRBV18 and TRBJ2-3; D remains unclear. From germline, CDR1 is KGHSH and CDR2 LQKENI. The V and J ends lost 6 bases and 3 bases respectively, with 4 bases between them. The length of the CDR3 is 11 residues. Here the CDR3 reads CASSRTDTQYF. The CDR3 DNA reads TGTGCCAGCTCTCGAACAGATACGCAGTATTTT.

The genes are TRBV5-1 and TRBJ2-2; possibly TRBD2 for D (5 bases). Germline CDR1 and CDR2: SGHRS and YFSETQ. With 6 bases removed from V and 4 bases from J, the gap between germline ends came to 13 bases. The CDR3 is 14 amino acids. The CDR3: CASNRGGGTGELFF. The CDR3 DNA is TGCGCCAGCAACCGCGGCGGAGGCACCGGGGAGCTGTTTTTT.

CDR3 sequence reads: CAWSPPLYRREKLFF. DNA of the CDR3: TGTGCCTGGAGTCCCCCCTTATATCGACGGGAAAAACTGTTTTTT. V and J are TRBV30 and TRBJ1-4, with unresolved D. Germline V lookup: CDR1 GTSNPN, CDR2 SVGIG (reference sequence). The V end was cut by 2 bases, the J end by 8 bases, with 18 bases between. The CDR3 loop spans 15 amino acids.